One and the same sample provided the 17 T cell receptor beta chains below, sequenced in a study of blood T cell repertoires in COVID-19. Using immunoSEQ multiplex PCR, the repertoire was profiled, and TCRdb retains in-frame clones only, with some absent. The data show around 160,000 clones, with approximately 78% seen just once and roughly a tenth held by the top ten. The source material was peripheral blood. The origin of the receptors is a human donor in a cohort sampled during active COVID-19.

This clone has only one observation. The V and J genes are TRBV28 and TRBJ1-2; D not resolved. The CDR3 is 14 amino acids. Trimming left V 5 bases short and J 0 bases short, with 10 bases between. The V gene's germline CDR1 is MDHEN and CDR2 SYDVKM. The CDR3 spells CASSRAGANYGYTF. DNA of the CDR3: TGTGCCAGCAGTCGGGCGGGAGCTAACTATGGCTACACCTTC.

This clone was detected only once. The rearrangement links TRBV24-1 to TRBJ1-2, with a possible D match to TRBD1 (5 bases). V dropped 3 bases and J dropped 2 bases, with 12 bases sitting between them. The CDR3 runs 15 residues. Germline V lookup: CDR1 KGHDR, CDR2 SFDVKD. This CDR3 reads CATSDPGRGNYGYTF. As DNA, the CDR3 is TGTGCCACCAGTGATCCAGGACGGGGGAACTATGGCTACACCTTC.

The chain links TRBV11-2 to TRBJ2-7; 7 bases fit TRBD1. V gave up 5 bases and J gave up 3 bases; unmatched junction bases: 10. The CDR3 loop spans 15 amino acids. Germline V lookup: CDR1 SGHAT, CDR2 FQNNGV. CDR3 DNA sequence: TGTGCCAGCAGCACCCCGGGACAGATAAGCTACGAGCAGTACTTC. Its translation: CASSTPGQISYEQYF. Full variable domain (remainder filled in from reference TRBV11-2 and TRBJ2-7): EAGVAQSPRYKIIEKRQSVAFWCNPISGHATLYWYQQILGQGPKLLIQFQNNGVVDDSQLPKDRFSAERLKGVDSTLKIQPAKLEDSAVYLCASSTPGQISYEQYFGPGTRLTVT.

In DNA, the CDR3 is TGTGCCAGCAGCGGACCTCTTGGGGGAGGGACGAGGACAGATACGCAGTATTTT. This sequence encodes CASSGPLGGGTRTDTQYF. The chain carries TRBV9 and TRBJ2-3; the match to TRBD2 covers 7 bases. The germline CDR1 and CDR2 sequences are SGDLS and YYNGEE. V lost 3 bases, J lost 3 bases, and 16 bases stayed unmatched. This CDR3 contains 18 residues.

The chain uses TRBV9 and TRBJ2-7; D uncertain. V was shortened by 1 base and J by 3 bases, with 14 bases between the two germline ends. Germline V CDR1 and CDR2: SGDLS, YYNGEE. The CDR3 sequence is 15 residues long. This CDR3 reads CASSVSIGRGYEQYF. The CDR3 nucleotides read TGTGCCAGCAGCGTAAGCATTGGCAGAGGCTACGAGCAGTACTTC.

This clone appeared a single time. This chain joins TRBV4-1 and TRBJ2-3; D not resolved. Germline loops: CDR1 MGHRA, CDR2 YSYEKL. This CDR3 comprises 15 residues. V was clipped by 3 bases and J by 0 bases, with 10 bases between them. The CDR3, as DNA: TGCGCCAGCAGCCACTTTCCAACTAGCACAGATACGCAGTATTTT. The encoded protein is CASSHFPTSTDTQYF.

Details on this clone: Other nucleotide sequences in the sample specify the same CDR3. This chain connects TRBV9 to TRBJ2-1; D unresolved. Germline CDR1 is SGDLS and CDR2 is YYNGEE. CDR3 length: 15 residues. V was cut by 0 bases and J by 2 bases, with 9 bases left in between. CDR3 protein: CASSVGGSTYNEQFF. The DNA for the CDR3 is TGTGCCAGCAGCGTAGGCGGCTCAACCTACAATGAGCAGTTCTTC. The variable domain in full, with the rest retrieved from reference TRBV9 and TRBJ2-1, is DSGVTQTPKHLITATGQRVTLRCSPRSGDLSVYWYQQSLDQGLQFLIQYYNGEERAKGNILERFSAQQFPDLHSELNLSSLELGDSALYFCASSVGGSTYNEQFFGPGTRLTVL.

This clone was counted only a few times. This rearrangement joins TRBV2 to TRBJ2-2; the match to TRBD1 covers 12 bases. V dropped 7 bases and J dropped 7; count of bases not matched to a gene: 10. The CDR3 has 16 residues. Germline V lookup: CDR1 SNHLY, CDR2 FYNNEI. The CDR3 region is CASNSGTGGAGGELFF. CDR3 bases: TGTGCCAGCAACTCCGGGACAGGGGGCGCGGGCGGGGAGCTGTTTTTT. The full variable domain, its missing parts supplied by reference TRBV2 and TRBJ2-2, is EPEVTQTPSHQVTQMGQEVILRCVPISNHLYFYWYRQILGQKVEFLVSFYNNEISEKSEIFDDQFSVERPDGSNFTLKIRSTKLEDSAMYFCASNSGTGGAGGELFFGEGSRLTVL.

The V gene is TRBV3-1 (or the pseudogene TRBV3-2), the J gene TRBJ2-3, with unresolved D. CDR1 is LGHDT and CDR2 is YNNKEL in the germline V gene (reference sequence). The CDR3 runs to 15 residues. With 1 base removed from V and 4 bases from J, the gap between germline ends came to 12 bases. CDR3 nucleotides: TGTGCCAGCAGCCAAGGGTCGGGTGTCGCAGATACGCAGTATTTT. Translation gives CASSQGSGVADTQYF.

This clone has a count of ten or more. J is TRBJ2-1 and V is TRBV4-3, with TRBD2 identical over 10 bases. V lost 1 base to trimming and J lost 5 bases; unmatched junction nucleotides: 14. Germline V gene lookup returns CDR1 LGHNA and CDR2 YSLEER. This CDR3 has 19 residues. CDR3: CASSQAQPGLAGANNEQFF. The CDR3 coding sequence is TGCGCCAGCAGCCAAGCCCAACCCGGGCTAGCGGGGGCCAACAATGAGCAGTTCTTC.

The rearrangement links TRBV7-8 to TRBJ1-2, with 10 bases matching TRBD1. Losses at the gene ends were 7 bases for V and 4 bases for J; bases not matched to a gene: 3. This CDR3 is 13 amino acids long. Germline V gives CDR1 SGHVS, CDR2 FQNEAQ. The CDR3 reads CASTGTGVYGYTF. In DNA, the CDR3 is TGTGCCAGCACCGGGACAGGGGTCTATGGCTACACCTTC.

V and J are TRBV27 and TRBJ2-2; a possible D gene is TRBD2 (7 bases). V lost 2 bases and J lost 4, with 17 bases in between. CDR3 length: 17 residues. Germline V lookup: CDR1 MNHEY, CDR2 SMNVEV (reference sequence). The CDR3 reads CASSLKTGGLTTGELFF. The CDR3 DNA reads TGTGCCAGCAGTTTAAAAACGGGGGGCCTAACCACCGGGGAGCTGTTTTTT.

There are a few counts of this clone. The chain uses TRBV9 and TRBJ2-3; the match to TRBD2 covers 12 bases. The CDR3 contains 19 residues. With V trimmed by 4 bases and J by 0 bases, 12 bases remained unmatched. The germline gives CDR1 SGDLS, CDR2 YYNGEE. This CDR3 is CASSPRNGLAGLSTDTQYF. The CDR3 nucleotides are TGTGCCAGCAGCCCCAGAAACGGACTAGCGGGGCTTAGCACAGATACGCAGTATTTT.

J is TRBJ2-7 and V is TRBV5-1; 7 nucleotides agree with TRBD2. The CDR3 has 14 amino acids. Germline values: CDR1 SGHRS, CDR2 YFSETQ. The V segment lost 4 bases and the J segment 3 bases; nucleotides outside the gene matches: 7. CDR3 residues: CASSTLATVYEQYF. The DNA for the CDR3 is TGCGCCAGCAGCACACTAGCGACCGTCTACGAGCAGTACTTC.

The chain is built from TRBV6-5 and TRBJ2-5, with 8 bases lining up with TRBD1. Germline V gene sequence: CDR1 MNHEY, CDR2 SVGAGI. The CDR3 contains 12 residues. Unmatched junction bases numbered 1, after V lost 6 bases and J lost 4 bases. The CDR3 here is CASRQGGETQYF. CDR3 DNA: TGTGCCAGCAGACAGGGGGGAGAGACCCAGTACTTC.

V gene TRBV6-6 combines with J gene TRBJ2-1; tentative D call: TRBD1 (7 bases). Germline V gene sequence: CDR1 MNHNY, CDR2 SVGAGI (reference sequence). The CDR3 extends over 17 amino acids. The V and J ends lost 5 bases and 10 bases respectively, with 27 bases between them. In DNA, the CDR3 is TGTGCCAGCAGTCCTACCTCAGGGGGGCAGGAACGAAGGGAGCAGTTCTTC. Its translation is CASSPTSGGQERREQFF.

The chain uses TRBV7-8 and TRBJ1-2; D call uncertain. The CDR3 totals 17 residues. Germline CDR1 and CDR2: SGHVS and FQNEAQ. Trimming stripped 5 bases from V and 3 bases from J, with 22 bases between. The CDR3 is CASSPARAARRDYGYTF. DNA for the CDR3: TGTGCCAGCAGCCCAGCGCGGGCAGCCCGACGGGACTATGGCTACACCTTC. Using reference TRBV7-8 and TRBJ1-2 for the parts outside the CDR3, the full variable domain is GAGVSQSPRYKVAKRGQDVALRCDPISGHVSLFWYQQALGQGPEFLTYFQNEAQLDKSGLPSDRFFAERPEGSVSTLKIQRTQQEDSAVYLCASSPARAARRDYGYTFGSGTRLTVV.